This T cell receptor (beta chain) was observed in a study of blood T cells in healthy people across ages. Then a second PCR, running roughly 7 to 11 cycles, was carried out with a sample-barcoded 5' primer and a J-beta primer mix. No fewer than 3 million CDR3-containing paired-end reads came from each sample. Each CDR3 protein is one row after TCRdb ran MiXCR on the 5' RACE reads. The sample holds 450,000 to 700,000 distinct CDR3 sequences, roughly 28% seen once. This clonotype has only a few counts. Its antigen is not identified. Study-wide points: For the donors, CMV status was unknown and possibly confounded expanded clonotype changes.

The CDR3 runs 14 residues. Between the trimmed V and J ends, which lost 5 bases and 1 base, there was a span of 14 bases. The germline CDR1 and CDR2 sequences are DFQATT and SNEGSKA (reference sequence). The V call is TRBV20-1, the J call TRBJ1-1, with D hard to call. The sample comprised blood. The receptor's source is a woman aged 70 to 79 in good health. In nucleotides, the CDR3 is TGCAGTGCTGGTCGTGAATGGGGGAACACTGAAGCTTTCTTT. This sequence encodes CSAGREWGNTEAFF.